Sequencing of this T cell receptor beta chain was carried out in a study of blood T cell repertoires in COVID-19. Looking at the study overall: Samples taken during acute and convalescent COVID-19 were collected in the United States, Italy and Spain. The analysed material was cDNA or gDNA that came from T cells, B-cell-depleted T cells, or PBMCs.

Original data processing: Estimated nucleated cell counts came from reference gene primer amplification. Here immunoSEQ multiplex PCR was the method, and the copy in TCRdb shows in-frame clones only, minus some. V and J calls and clone size are copied from that table; D and trimming were computed from the DNA. The top ten hold around 2.1% of the sample, which has approximately 280,000 clones, under 90% seen once. Germline values: CDR1 SNHLY, CDR2 FYNNEI. The length of the CDR3 is 16 residues. V shed 6 bases, J shed 5 bases, and the junction held 11 bases outside the gene matches. The source of this sequence is a man aged 50-59 years with acute or convalescent COVID-19. The chain joins TRBV2 to TRBJ2-2; 8 bases match TRBD2. The sequenced sample was peripheral blood. CDR3: CASSSDGGARTGELFF. CDR3 bases: TGTGCCAGCAGCTCTGACGGGGGGGCCCGAACCGGGGAGCTGTTTTTT.